Below are 15 T cell receptor beta chains sequenced from a single sample in a study of cytomegalovirus exposure and HLA in healthy donors. TCRdb's table, derived via immunoSEQ multiplex PCR, lists solely in-frame clones and lacks some. The sample shows about 98,000 clones, around nine tenths of them seen only once. The sequenced sample was PBMCs. Receptor source: a young woman in good health and CMV-seronegative.

J is TRBJ2-1 and V is TRBV7-3; perhaps TRBD2 as D (6 bases). The germline V and J ends were trimmed by 1 base and 0 bases, with 10 bases remaining between them. This CDR3 has 16 residues. Germline V CDR1 and CDR2: SGHTA, FQGTGA. CDR3 residues: CASSLMAGISYNEQFF. CDR3 coding DNA: TGTGCCAGCAGCTTAATGGCGGGAATCTCCTACAATGAGCAGTTCTTC.

V usage is TRBV27 and J usage is TRBJ2-3; TRBD1 aligns across 9 bases. The CDR3 contains 15 residues. V lost 4 bases, J lost 2 bases, and 4 bases stayed unmatched. CDR1 and CDR2 from the germline V gene are MNHEY and SMNVEV (reference sequence). The CDR3 bases are TGTGCCAGCAGTTCGACAGGGGGATTCACAGATACGCAGTATTTT. This encodes CASSSTGGFTDTQYF.

The J gene is TRBJ2-5, the V gene TRBV7-9; no clear D. This CDR3 is built from 12 residues. The germline CDR1 and CDR2 sequences are SEHNR and FQNEAQ (reference sequence). With 7 bases removed from V and 5 bases from J, the gap between germline ends came to 11 bases. The CDR3: CASTQIGETQYF. The CDR3 DNA follows: TGTGCCAGCACCCAGATCGGGGAGACCCAGTACTTC. Full variable domain (remainder filled in from reference TRBV7-9 and TRBJ2-5): DTGVSQNPRHKITKRGQNVTFRCDPISEHNRLYWYRQTLGQGPEFLTYFQNEAQLEKSRLLSDRFSAERPKGSFSTLEIQRTEQGDSAMYLCASTQIGETQYFGPGTRLLVL.

The V and J genes are TRBV9 and TRBJ2-3; 8 bases agree with TRBD2. This CDR3 comprises 17 residues. V lost 5 bases, J lost 2 bases, and 13 bases stayed unmatched. Germline loops: CDR1 SGDLS, CDR2 YYNGEE. Here the CDR3 DNA reads TGTGCCAGCAGACCGGGCAGCGGGGGCCTACCCACAGATACGCAGTATTTT. This sequence encodes CASRPGSGGLPTDTQYF.

The rearrangement links TRBV23-1 to TRBJ2-3; 7 nucleotides align to TRBD1. TRBV23-1 is treated as an ORF (open reading frame) with a function not yet certain. With 3 bases clipped from V and 4 bases from J, the junction kept 13 bases outside the gene matches. This CDR3 comprises 17 residues. The CDR3 is CASSHSGQAKLPDTQYF. CDR3 in DNA: TGCGCCAGCAGTCACAGCGGACAGGCTAAGCTACCAGATACGCAGTATTTT.

This CDR3 reads CATSRGSAVGYGYTF. For the CDR3, the DNA is TGTGCCACCAGCAGAGGCTCGGCGGTCGGATATGGCTACACCTTC. The rearrangement joins TRBV15 to TRBJ1-2; D unresolved. V lost 1 base, J lost 5 bases, and 14 bases lay in between. CDR1 and CDR2 from the germline V gene are LNHNV and YYDKDF (reference sequence). The CDR3 sequence is 15 residues long.

The rearrangement uses TRBV18 and TRBJ2-7; the D gene is possibly TRBD2 (5 bases). The germline V gene encodes CDR1 KGHSH and CDR2 LQKENI. V lost 2 bases, J lost 4 bases, and 9 bases lay in between. The CDR3 runs 13 residues. CDR3 amino acids: CASSPATGYEQYF. In DNA, the CDR3 is TGTGCCAGCTCACCAGCGACGGGGTACGAGCAGTACTTC. The full variable domain, its missing parts supplied by reference TRBV18 and TRBJ2-7, is NAGVMQNPRHLVRRRGQEARLRCSPMKGHSHVYWYRQLPEEGLKFMVYLQKENIIDESGMPKERFSAEFPKEGPSILRIQQVVRGDSAAYFCASSPATGYEQYFGPGTRLTVT.

The chain links TRBV19 to TRBJ1-1; D is undetermined. Trimming took 3 bases from V and 1 from J, leaving 9 bases between them. In germline, CDR1 is LNHDA, CDR2 SQIVND (reference sequence). The CDR3 loop spans 14 amino acids. The CDR3 DNA reads TGTGCCAGTAGTATTGATGGAGGGAACACTGAAGCTTTCTTT. The encoded protein is CASSIDGGNTEAFF.

This rearrangement joins TRBV14 to TRBJ1-1; TRBD1 aligns across 10 bases. V shed 3 bases, J shed 11 bases, and the junction held 6 bases outside the gene matches. Germline-derived CDR1 and CDR2 are SGHDN and FVKESK. The CDR3 sequence is 13 residues long. The CDR3 DNA follows: TGTGCCAGCAGCCACCGACAGGGGGCAGCGGCTTTCTTT. Translating gives CASSHRQGAAAFF. Filled out from reference TRBV14 and TRBJ1-1, the complete variable domain reads EAGVTQFPSHSVIEKGQTVTLRCDPISGHDNLYWYRRVMGKEIKFLLHFVKESKQDESGMPNNRFLAERTGGTYSTLKVQPAELEDSGVYFCASSHRQGAAAFFGQGTRLTVV.

The J gene is TRBJ2-3, the V gene TRBV18, with 11 bases identical to TRBD2. Unmatched junction bases numbered 6, after V lost 4 bases and J lost 3 bases. This CDR3 region has 16 residues. CDR1 is KGHSH and CDR2 is LQKENI in the germline V gene. This CDR3 is CASSRSGLAATDTQYF. The DNA of the CDR3 is TGTGCCAGCTCACGTTCGGGACTAGCGGCAACAGATACGCAGTATTTT.

This clone appeared once. This sequence joins TRBV5-1 and TRBJ2-5; TRBD1 matches 10 bases. This CDR3 is built from 16 residues. Germline CDR1 is SGHRS and CDR2 is YFSETQ. Germline trimming cut 1 base from V and 4 bases from J; bases unmatched to any gene: 7. CDR3 sequence reads: CASSLLGQGVRETQYF. CDR3 nucleotide sequence: TGCGCCAGCAGCTTGTTAGGACAGGGGGTTAGAGAGACCCAGTACTTC.

The chain links TRBV5-1 to TRBJ1-4; maybe TRBD1 (5 bases). The germline V gene encodes CDR1 SGHRS and CDR2 YFSETQ. Trimming stripped 4 bases from V and 8 bases from J, with 9 bases between. CDR3 length: 12 residues. CDR3 sequence: CASSRPGEKLFF. CDR3 in DNA: TGCGCCAGCAGCCGCCCAGGGGAAAAACTGTTTTTT.

This chain joins TRBV7-2 and TRBJ1-1; a weak D match, TRBD1 (6 bases). This CDR3 contains 14 residues. The ends were cut back, 3 bases at V and 5 bases at J, with 13 bases in the middle. The germline gives CDR1 SGHTA, CDR2 FQGNSA. The CDR3, as DNA: TGTGCCAGCAGCTTCGACAGGTTCAAGACTGAAGCTTTCTTT. Protein sequence: CASSFDRFKTEAFF.

CDR3 DNA sequence: TGTGCCAGTAGTCCTCGGACTAACACAGATACGCAGTATTTT. It encodes CASSPRTNTDTQYF. The chain is built from TRBV19 and TRBJ2-3; D perhaps matches TRBD2 (6 bases). V dropped 5 bases and J dropped 2 bases, with 11 bases sitting between them. This CDR3 is 14 amino acids long. The germline gives CDR1 LNHDA, CDR2 SQIVND (reference sequence).

The chain is built from TRBV27 and TRBJ1-3; no clear D gene. V dropped 5 bases and J dropped 0 bases, with 8 bases sitting between them. The CDR3 runs to 14 residues. Germline CDR1 reads MNHEY; CDR2 reads SMNVEV (reference sequence). The CDR3 DNA reads as TGTGCCAGCAGTCCCCTCCCCTCTGGAAACACCATATATTTT. Translating gives CASSPLPSGNTIYF.